Below, 16 T cell receptor beta chains from the same sample are listed, as sequenced in a study of Tregs in tolerant kidney transplant recipients. The data were produced by immunoSEQ multiplex PCR, yet TCRdb's version contains in-frame clones alone and is incomplete. The data show around 85,000 clones, approximately 90% seen once. Specimen: Tregs from blood, collected before the transplant. Receptors originate from a human donor who received a combined kidney and bone marrow transplant.

This clone appeared once. The J gene is TRBJ2-7, the V gene TRBV19, with D uncertain. The CDR3 covers 14 residues. V was trimmed by 1 base and J by 1 base, leaving 8 bases between them. Germline loops: CDR1 LNHDA, CDR2 SQIVND (reference sequence). Written as DNA, the CDR3 is TGTGCCAGTAGTATAGTTTTTCAGTCCTACGAGCAGTACTTC. This sequence encodes CASSIVFQSYEQYF.

The rearrangement uses TRBV18 and TRBJ2-2; TRBD1 matches 8 bases. This CDR3 has 16 amino acids. Germline CDR1 reads KGHSH; CDR2 reads LQKENI. V shed 0 bases and J 5 bases; nucleotides not matched to a gene: 5. The CDR3 region is CASSPPRDRRTGELFF. Written as DNA, the CDR3 is TGTGCCAGCTCACCACCTAGGGACAGGCGGACCGGGGAGCTGTTTTTT.

The chain couples TRBV21-1 to TRBJ2-7; the table names TRBD2, a call not compared with the DNA. TRBV21-1 is termed a pseudogene. This CDR3 comprises 17 residues. DNA for the CDR3: TGTGCCAGCAGCAAATGGGCCGGGGAGCGGGGTTCCTACGAGCAGTACTTC. It is translated as CASSKWAGERGSYEQYF.

The chain joins TRBV7-9 to TRBJ2-2; maybe TRBD1 (6 bases). Trimming left V 5 bases short and J 7 bases short, with 20 bases between. The CDR3 length is 16 residues. CDR1 is SEHNR, CDR2 FQNEAQ, per germline (reference sequence). The CDR3 nucleotides read TGTGCCAGCAGCCGACTGGGGACACCCCTAGGCGGGGAGCTGTTTTTT. Translating gives CASSRLGTPLGGELFF.

The rearrangement links TRBV29-1 to TRBJ1-2; 7 bases agree with TRBD1. CDR3 length equals 13 residues. V lost 5 bases, J lost 3 bases, and 6 bases stayed unmatched. Germline V lookup: CDR1 SQVTM, CDR2 ANQGSEA. The DNA of the CDR3 is TGCAGCGTTCACAGGGGAGAGGACTATGGCTACACCTTC. Its translation: CSVHRGEDYGYTF.

Only a few counts were recorded for this clone. The chain recombines TRBV19 with TRBJ1-1, with 10 bases identical to TRBD1. Losses at the gene ends were 5 bases for V and 4 bases for J; bases not matched to a gene: 1. In germline, CDR1 is LNHDA, CDR2 SQIVND (reference sequence). The CDR3 loop spans 13 amino acids. Here the CDR3 reads CASSDRGRTEAFF. CDR3 bases: TGTGCCAGTAGTGACAGGGGGCGCACTGAAGCTTTCTTT.

This clone occurred once. This chain connects TRBV2 to TRBJ1-3; tentative D call: TRBD1 (5 bases). V was clipped by 8 bases and J by 0 bases, with 11 bases between them. This CDR3 contains 14 residues. Germline CDR1 SNHLY, CDR2 FYNNEI. The CDR3 DNA sequence: TGTGCCAGCGGGGGGTTTAGCTCTGGAAACACCATATATTTT. Residues: CASGGFSSGNTIYF.

This clone has more than one count but fewer than ten. This chain links TRBV7-9 with TRBJ2-7; 8 nucleotides line up with TRBD2. Germline values: CDR1 SEHNR, CDR2 FQNEAQ (reference sequence). The CDR3 has 14 residues. V shed 4 bases, J shed 0 bases, and the junction held 2 bases outside the gene matches. CDR3 sequence: CASSYSGASYEQYF. CDR3 coding DNA: TGTGCCAGCAGCTATAGCGGGGCCTCCTACGAGCAGTACTTC.

This clone was seen a handful of times. Other DNA sequences in this sample translate to the same CDR3. This chain links TRBV11-2 with TRBJ1-4, with D possibly matching TRBD1 (5 bases). This CDR3 comprises 14 residues. V was trimmed by 5 bases and J by 6 bases, leaving 13 bases between them. Germline assignment: CDR1 SGHAT and CDR2 FQNNGV. The CDR3 sequence: CASSRGTPDEKLFF. The CDR3 DNA follows: TGTGCCAGCAGCCGCGGGACGCCCGATGAAAAACTGTTTTTT. Complete variable domain (other parts from reference TRBV11-2 and TRBJ1-4): EAGVAQSPRYKIIEKRQSVAFWCNPISGHATLYWYQQILGQGPKLLIQFQNNGVVDDSQLPKDRFSAERLKGVDSTLKIQPAKLEDSAVYLCASSRGTPDEKLFFGSGTQLSVL.

The chain uses TRBV10-2 and TRBJ1-6; weak D call: TRBD1 (5 bases). In germline, CDR1 is WSHSY, CDR2 SAAADI. V was pared by 4 bases and J by 10 bases, with 11 bases between. The CDR3 runs 13 residues. The CDR3 coding sequence is TGCGCCAGCAGTGTCAGGGAATACTCACCCCTCCACTTT. This translates into CASSVREYSPLHF.

V gene TRBV21-1 combines with J gene TRBJ2-3; the table's D call TRBD2 went unverified against the DNA. TRBV21-1 is flagged as a pseudogene. The CDR3 loop spans 16 amino acids. The CDR3 DNA reads as TGTGCCAGCAGTAAAGGGGCTAGCGGGAGATCAGATACGCAGTATTTT. Protein: CASSKGASGRSDTQYF.

The rearrangement uses TRBV28 and TRBJ2-7, with 7 bases that match TRBD1. Germline lookup yields CDR1 MDHEN and CDR2 SYDVKM. J gave up 4 bases and V 8 bases, and 11 bases lay outside the gene matches. This CDR3 is built from 14 residues. CDR3 DNA sequence: TGTGCCAGCGCACGTGAGACAGGGCGGTACGAGCAGTACTTC. Its protein is CASARETGRYEQYF.

The CDR3 region is CASSYQPGASDTQYF. The CDR3 DNA reads as TGTGCCAGCAGTTACCAACCGGGCGCGTCAGATACGCAGTATTTT. The genes are TRBV6-6 and TRBJ2-3; D is unclear. V was shortened by 2 bases and J by 4 bases, with 13 bases between the two germline ends. CDR1 is MNHNY, CDR2 SVGAGI, per germline (reference sequence). The CDR3 covers 15 residues.

V gene TRBV5-1 combines with J gene TRBJ1-5; D uncertain. CDR1 and CDR2 (germline): SGHRS, YFSETQ. Trimming pared 3 bases from V and 11 bases from J, leaving 6 bases between. There are 10 residues in the CDR3. The CDR3 nucleotides read TGCGCCAGCAGCTGGCTCACCCAGCATTTT. This encodes CASSWLTQHF.

The gene calls are TRBV7-3 and TRBJ2-3; 7 nucleotides match TRBD2. This CDR3 comprises 15 residues. Trimming took 3 bases from V and 4 from J; bases not matched to a gene: 7. Germline loops: CDR1 SGHTA, CDR2 FQGTGA. This chain's CDR3 is CASSFGGGPADTQYF. In DNA form, the CDR3 reads TGTGCCAGCAGCTTTGGGGGAGGGCCCGCAGATACGCAGTATTTT.

J is TRBJ1-3 and V is TRBV15; no clear D gene. Germline V gene lookup returns CDR1 LNHNV and CDR2 YYDKDF (reference sequence). The CDR3 contains 12 residues. V lost 2 bases and J 1 base, leaving 0 bases between the germline ends. CDR3 protein: CATSRSGNTIYF. CDR3 nucleotide sequence: TGTGCCACCAGCAGATCTGGAAACACCATATATTTT.